This is a list of T cell receptor beta chains from one sample in a study of blood T cell repertoires in COVID-19. Sequenced by immunoSEQ multiplex PCR; TCRdb stores in-frame clones only, minus some. The sample carries about 190,000 clones, roughly 90% recorded once. The sequenced sample consisted of peripheral blood. The receptors derive from a man aged 35 to 55 with acute or convalescent COVID-19. The CDR3 runs from the conserved cysteine through the conserved F or W. The order of the fields is V gene, J gene, clone size, D gene, CDR3 DNA, CDR3 protein. A D gene is named only where the DNA matches it firmly. Where a row states a size, it is once, few, many or the class of an expanded clone; other rows omit it.

V gene: TRBV10-3
J gene: TRBJ1-2
clone size: NA
D gene: TRBD1
CDR3 DNA: TGTGCCATCAGTGAGTCGAAATCGTACAGGGGCAACTATGGCTACACCTTC
CDR3 protein: CAISESKSYRGNYGYTF

V gene: TRBV19
J gene: TRBJ2-4
clone size: NA
D gene: TRBD1
CDR3 DNA: TGTGCCAGTAGTATAGTAGGGACAGGGTCCCAAAACATTCAGTACTTC
CDR3 protein: CASSIVGTGSQNIQYF

V gene: TRBV5-1
J gene: TRBJ2-3
clone size: NA
D gene: TRBD1
CDR3 DNA: TGCGCCAGCAGCTTGTCCGGACAGGGGGCAGATACGCAGTATTTT
CDR3 protein: CASSLSGQGADTQYF

V gene: TRBV5-1
J gene: TRBJ2-2
clone size: NA
D gene: TRBD2
CDR3 DNA: TGCGCCAGCAGCTTGGGACTAGCGGGGGCGGACACCGGGGAGCTGTTTTTT
CDR3 protein: CASSLGLAGADTGELFF

V gene: TRBV7-2
J gene: TRBJ1-4
clone size: few
D gene: NA
CDR3 DNA: TGTGCCAGCAGCGAAACCGGGGGGCTTTTAGTGGAAAAACTGTTTTTT
CDR3 protein: CASSETGGLLVEKLFF

V gene: TRBV15
J gene: TRBJ1-2
clone size: NA
D gene: TRBD1
CDR3 DNA: TGTGCCACCGATGATCCGGGACAGGGGAAGAACTATGGCTACACCTTC
CDR3 protein: CATDDPGQGKNYGYTF

V gene: TRBV27
J gene: TRBJ1-4
clone size: NA
D gene: NA
CDR3 DNA: TGTGCCAGCAGTTACCCAGGGCCGAATGAAAAACTGTTTTTT
CDR3 protein: CASSYPGPNEKLFF

V gene: TRBV2
J gene: TRBJ2-7
clone size: NA
D gene: NA
CDR3 DNA: TGTGCCAGCAGTGAGACAAACGAGCAGTACTTC
CDR3 protein: CASSETNEQYF

V gene: TRBV6-2/TRBV6-3
J gene: TRBJ2-1
clone size: NA
D gene: TRBD1
CDR3 DNA: TGTGCCAGCAGTTTAACCTCAGGGGGCCCTAACAATGAGCAGTTCTTC
CDR3 protein: CASSLTSGGPNNEQFF

V gene: TRBV10-2
J gene: TRBJ2-1
clone size: NA
D gene: TRBD1
CDR3 DNA: TGCGCCAGCAGTTCAGGGGGTGAGCAGTTCTTC
CDR3 protein: CASSSGGEQFF

V gene: TRBV6-4
J gene: TRBJ2-5
clone size: NA
D gene: NA
CDR3 DNA: TGTGCCAGCAGTTCCAATTTTGGGGGGTCCCGGGGGACCCAGTACTTC
CDR3 protein: CASSSNFGGSRGTQYF

V gene: TRBV19
J gene: TRBJ2-1
clone size: NA
D gene: TRBD1
CDR3 DNA: TGTGCCAGTAGTAGGACAGGGATGGAGCATGAGCAGTTCTTC
CDR3 protein: CASSRTGMEHEQFF

V gene: TRBV28
J gene: TRBJ1-2
clone size: NA
D gene: TRBD1
CDR3 DNA: TGTGCCAGCAGTGGCCGGGACAGGGGGCCCAATGGCTACACCTTC
CDR3 protein: CASSGRDRGPNGYTF

V gene: TRBV19
J gene: TRBJ1-1
clone size: NA
D gene: NA
CDR3 DNA: TGTGCCAGTAGTATAAGAAACAGAGAAGCTTTCTTT
CDR3 protein: CASSIRNREAFF

V gene: TRBV12-3/TRBV12-4
J gene: TRBJ1-2
clone size: NA
D gene: TRBD1
CDR3 DNA: TGTGCCAGCAGCCTAGACAGGGCTGGCTACACCTTC
CDR3 protein: CASSLDRAGYTF

V gene: TRBV19
J gene: TRBJ2-1
clone size: NA
D gene: NA
CDR3 DNA: TGTGCCAGTAGTGGACCACGACTAGGGATCTACAATGAGCAGTTCTTC
CDR3 protein: CASSGPRLGIYNEQFF

V gene: TRBV19
J gene: TRBJ1-5
clone size: NA
D gene: TRBD1
CDR3 DNA: TGTGCCAGTAAAGACAGTGGGACAGTCGCGGGTTATCAGCCCCAGCATTTT
CDR3 protein: CASKDSGTVAGYQPQHF

V gene: TRBV3-1/TRBV3-2
J gene: TRBJ1-1
clone size: NA
D gene: TRBD1
CDR3 DNA: TGTGCCAGCAGCCAAACCCAGGGGGGATTCACTGAAGCTTTCTTT
CDR3 protein: CASSQTQGGFTEAFF

V gene: TRBV18
J gene: TRBJ1-4
clone size: NA
D gene: TRBD1
CDR3 DNA: TGTGCCAGCTCACCCTTTGCCGGGACAGGGGGTGAAAAACTGTTTTTT
CDR3 protein: CASSPFAGTGGEKLFF

V gene: TRBV5-1
J gene: TRBJ1-5
clone size: NA
D gene: NA
CDR3 DNA: TGCGCCAGCAGCTTGGGATCAGGGGCCCTCAATCAGCCCCAGCATTTT
CDR3 protein: CASSLGSGALNQPQHF

V gene: TRBV10-2
J gene: TRBJ2-3
clone size: few
D gene: NA
CDR3 DNA: TGCGCCAGCCGGGGGGCAGGGGCAGATACGCAGTATTTT
CDR3 protein: CASRGAGADTQYF

V gene: TRBV5-1
J gene: TRBJ2-3
clone size: NA
D gene: NA
CDR3 DNA: TGCGCCAGCAGCTTGCAGGTTCCAGATACGCAGTATTTT
CDR3 protein: CASSLQVPDTQYF

V gene: TRBV16
J gene: TRBJ1-2
clone size: NA
D gene: TRBD1
CDR3 DNA: TGTGCCAGCAGCCTCATCCACAGGGGGCAGACCGGCTACACCTTC
CDR3 protein: CASSLIHRGQTGYTF

V gene: TRBV11-2
J gene: TRBJ1-2
clone size: NA
D gene: NA
CDR3 DNA: TGTGCCAGCAGCTTAGTTGTGGGGGCAAACGGCTACACCTTC
CDR3 protein: CASSLVVGANGYTF

V gene: TRBV7-9
J gene: TRBJ1-4
clone size: NA
D gene: NA
CDR3 DNA: TGTGCCAGCAGCACCTTGTCAGGGGAAAAAGAAAATGAAAAACTGTTTTTT
CDR3 protein: CASSTLSGEKENEKLFF

V gene: TRBV7-9
J gene: TRBJ2-3
clone size: NA
D gene: TRBD2
CDR3 DNA: TGTGCCAGCAGAGAACTAGCGGCAAGCACAGATACGCAGTATTTT
CDR3 protein: CASRELAASTDTQYF

V gene: TRBV12-3/TRBV12-4
J gene: TRBJ2-3
clone size: NA
D gene: NA
CDR3 DNA: TGTGCCAGCAGTCCCCCAGGGGTAGATACGCAGTATTTT
CDR3 protein: CASSPPGVDTQYF